A single sample is the source of the 7 T cell receptor beta chains below, sequenced in a study of shared clonotypes between healthy human individuals. Method: immunoSEQ multiplex PCR; TCRdb's copy keeps in-frame clones and lacks some. The sample carries about 700,000 clones, around 90% recorded once. The naive CD8 population came from CD45RO-negative cells selected for CCR7, without terminally differentiated effector memory CD45RA+ cells. The sequencing sample was made of naive CD8+ T cells sorted from blood. These receptors originate from a man aged 25-45 years in good health.

The rearrangement links TRBV11-2 to TRBJ2-3, with 7 bases matching TRBD1. Germline V gene data show CDR1 as SGHAT and CDR2 as FQNNGV. This CDR3 comprises 18 residues. The V and J ends lost 5 bases and 6 bases, in that order; junction bases with no gene match: 20. The CDR3: CASSRPRQGPLTEDTQYF. CDR3 bases: TGTGCCAGCAGCCGTCCCCGACAGGGACCACTCACAGAGGATACGCAGTATTTT. Using reference TRBV11-2 and TRBJ2-3 for the parts outside the CDR3, the full variable domain is EAGVAQSPRYKIIEKRQSVAFWCNPISGHATLYWYQQILGQGPKLLIQFQNNGVVDDSQLPKDRFSAERLKGVDSTLKIQPAKLEDSAVYLCASSRPRQGPLTEDTQYFGPGTRLTVL.

In the case of this clone: This specimen includes other DNA sequences encoding the same CDR3. The chain recombines TRBV10-3 with TRBJ2-7; D is unresolved. Trimming left V 4 bases short and J 0 bases short, with 7 bases between. The CDR3 is 13 amino acids. Germline V gives CDR1 ENHRY, CDR2 SYGVKD. In DNA, the CDR3 is TGTGCCATCAGTGGTGGCAGCTCCTACGAGCAGTACTTC. This gives the protein CAISGGSSYEQYF.

The genes are TRBV7-9 and TRBJ1-3; D perhaps matches TRBD1 (6 bases). V dropped 2 bases and J dropped 2 bases, with 10 bases sitting between them. The CDR3 is made up of 15 amino acids. In germline, CDR1 is SEHNR, CDR2 FQNEAQ (reference sequence). The CDR3 coding sequence is TGTGCCAGCAGCTTAATACAGGGAACTGGAAACACCATATATTTT. Translation gives CASSLIQGTGNTIYF.

V is TRBV4-3 and J is TRBJ2-1, with D possibly being TRBD1 (5 bases). Trimming left V 0 bases short and J 0 bases short, with 9 bases between. Germline CDR1 LGHNA, CDR2 YSLEER. The CDR3 runs to 16 residues. The CDR3 loop is CASSQEGEHSYNEQFF. The DNA for the CDR3 is TGCGCCAGCAGCCAAGAAGGGGAACACTCCTACAATGAGCAGTTCTTC.

Regarding this clone: This CDR3 is also generated by other DNA sequences in the sample. This chain connects TRBV5-5 to TRBJ2-1, with a tentative D call TRBD2 (5 bases). Trimming took off 0 bases at V and 1 base at J, with 8 bases between the two ends. The CDR3 sequence is 15 residues long. Looked up from germline, CDR1 is SGHKS and CDR2 is YYEKEE (reference sequence). CDR3 region: CASSLGGASYNEQFF. CDR3 in DNA: TGTGCCAGCAGCTTGGGGGGAGCTTCCTACAATGAGCAGTTCTTC.

J is TRBJ1-2 and V is TRBV2, with D perhaps TRBD1 (6 bases). CDR3 length: 11 residues. V was trimmed by 11 bases and J by 4 bases, leaving 11 bases between them. The germline CDR1 and CDR2 sequences are SNHLY and FYNNEI. CDR3 loop: CAPRGTYGYTF. CDR3 nucleotide sequence: TGTGCCCCCAGGGGCACCTATGGCTACACCTTC. The full variable domain, with the rest looked up from reference TRBV2 and TRBJ1-2, is EPEVTQTPSHQVTQMGQEVILRCVPISNHLYFYWYRQILGQKVEFLVSFYNNEISEKSEIFDDQFSVERPDGSNFTLKIRSTKLEDSAMYFCAPRGTYGYTFGSGTRLTVV.

The chain has TRBV28 and TRBJ1-1; D might be TRBD1 (5 bases). The CDR3 consists of 15 residues. The V and J ends lost 5 bases and 8 bases respectively, with 21 bases between them. Looked up from germline, CDR1 is MDHEN and CDR2 is SYDVKM. The CDR3 region has the DNA TGTGCCAGCAGTCCTTGGACCCACGAAACAGGCGAAGCTTTCTTT. The encoded protein is CASSPWTHETGEAFF.